These 29 T cell receptor beta chains were sequenced from one sample in a study of blood T cells in healthy people across ages. Through a sample-barcoded 5' primer and a J-beta primer mix, a second PCR was run for about 6 to 12 cycles. Each CDR3 protein gets one entry after TCRdb re-called the 5' RACE reads with MiXCR. This sample carries approximately 780,000 distinct CDR3 sequences, under 30% of them seen once, and the ten largest clones take 2.5% to 3.5%. The data also belong to a second study, concerning T cells of mothers and their children.

Sequenced input: blood. Receptors originate from a boy younger than 18 in good health.

V is TRBV7-9 and J is TRBJ1-4, with no clear D. Trimming took off 2 bases at V and 0 bases at J, with 7 bases between the two ends. Germline lookup yields CDR1 SEHNR and CDR2 FQNEAQ (reference sequence). CDR3 length: 15 residues. CDR3 protein: CASSLTAATNEKLFF. CDR3 in DNA: TGTGCCAGCAGCTTAACGGCTGCAACTAATGAAAAACTGTTTTTT.

This clonotype was seen only a few times. The junction differs from germline at one of its ends, possibly a read error. The chain uses TRBV5-1 and TRBJ1-1; D gene ambiguous. The CDR3 sequence is 13 residues long. From germline, CDR1 is SGHRS and CDR2 YFSETQ. The CDR3 loop is CASSFVENTEAFF. CDR3 nucleotides: TGTGCCAGCAGCTTTGTCGAGAACACTGAAGCTTTCTTT.

This clonotype was seen a handful of times. The chain is built from TRBV20-1 and TRBJ2-3; 8 bases agree with TRBD1. The germline V gene encodes CDR1 DFQATT and CDR2 SNEGSKA (reference sequence). The V segment lost 6 bases and the J segment 7 bases; nucleotides outside the gene matches: 12. CDR3 length: 14 amino acids. In DNA form, the CDR3 reads TGCAGTGCCTTCGACAGGGGATTAGGGAATACGCAGTATTTT. It is translated as CSAFDRGLGNTQYF.

V is TRBV5-1 and J is TRBJ2-3; 10 nucleotides match TRBD1. The ends lost 3 bases at V and 3 bases at J; junction bases unmatched: 13. The CDR3 extends over 18 amino acids. Looked up from germline, CDR1 is SGHRS and CDR2 is YFSETQ. The CDR3 bases are TGCGCCAGCAGCTCAACAAAGCGGACGGGACAGGGGACAGATACGCAGTATTTT. As protein: CASSSTKRTGQGTDTQYF. Combining the CDR3 with reference TRBV5-1 and TRBJ2-3 gives the whole variable domain KAGVTQTPRYLIKTRGQQVTLSCSPISGHRSVSWYQQTPGQGLQFLFEYFSETQRNKGNFPGRFSGRQFSNSRSEMNVSTLELGDSALYLCASSSTKRTGQGTDTQYFGPGTRLTVL.

V is TRBV12-3 or TRBV12-4 and J is TRBJ2-3; 7 bases line up with TRBD1. V lost 7 bases, J lost 4 bases, and 11 bases stayed unmatched. The length of the CDR3 is 15 residues. In DNA form, the CDR3 reads TGTGCCAGCAACAGGGACAGAGGGATCGCAGATACGCAGTATTTT. This codes for CASNRDRGIADTQYF.

The CDR3 protein is CASSLDAGPTYF. The CDR3 DNA reads TGTGCCAGCAGCTTAGACGCCGGGCCCACGTACTTC. This rearrangement joins TRBV7-9 to TRBJ2-5; D remains ambiguous. The CDR3 loop spans 12 amino acids. V was shortened by 1 base and J by 13 bases, with 13 bases between the two germline ends. Germline V lookup: CDR1 SEHNR, CDR2 FQNEAQ (reference sequence).

This clonotype was seen a handful of times. The chain couples TRBV7-2 to TRBJ2-5; D unresolved. The J call may be wrong; the DNA end is better matched by TRBJ2-7. The CDR3 totals 13 residues. CDR1 and CDR2 from the germline V gene are SGHTA and FQGNSA. CDR3 region: CASSLGTYYEQYF. DNA of the CDR3: TGTGCCAGCAGCTTAGGTACTTACTACGAGCAGTACTTC.

This rearrangement joins TRBV27 to TRBJ2-5; D call uncertain. Matching the DNA end better, TRBJ2-1 makes the J call doubtful. Germline CDR1 and CDR2: MNHEY and SMNVEV (reference sequence). The CDR3 length is 11 residues. The CDR3 nucleotides are TGTGCCAGCAGTTTATCCAAACGGCAGTTCTTC. This codes for CASSLSKRQFF.

This clonotype occurred a few times. V gene TRBV7-2 combines with J gene TRBJ1-1; D perhaps matches TRBD1 (6 bases). CDR3 length: 15 amino acids. From germline, CDR1 is SGHTA and CDR2 FQGNSA. The V end lost 3 bases, the J end lost 7 bases, and 18 bases lay between the germline ends. The CDR3 is CASSFPGTPGVEAFF. The CDR3 nucleotides are TGTGCCAGCAGCTTCCCCGGTACCCCAGGGGTTGAAGCTTTCTTT.

This chain links TRBV7-2 with TRBJ2-7, with D perhaps TRBD2 (5 bases). Germline V gene lookup returns CDR1 SGHTA and CDR2 FQGNSA. There are 14 residues in the CDR3. V was pared by 1 base and J by 3 bases, with 10 bases between. Here the CDR3 DNA reads TGTGCCAGCAGCTTAGAGCGGCTCTACTACGAGCAGTACTTC. Translated, it gives CASSLERLYYEQYF.

This clonotype was detected a few times. This sequence joins TRBV29-1 and TRBJ2-1, with 13 nucleotides matching TRBD2. The trim removed 4 bases at V and 7 bases at J, leaving 10 bases unmatched. Germline values: CDR1 SQVTM, CDR2 ANQGSEA. This CDR3 is 16 amino acids long. The CDR3 nucleotides are TGCAGCGTTGGTATCTCGACTAGCGGGGGGATAAATGAGCAGTTCTTC. Its translation is CSVGISTSGGINEQFF.

This clonotype has more than one count but fewer than ten. A read error may account for a junction end that differs from germline. The V call is TRBV4-1, the J call TRBJ2-7; TRBD2 matches 7 bases. The CDR3 is made up of 15 amino acids. Germline assignment: CDR1 MGHRA and CDR2 YSYEKL. The CDR3 sequence is CASSQDWRGSYEQYF. The CDR3, as DNA: TGCGCCAGCAGTCAAGATTGGCGGGGGTCCTACGAGCAGTACTTC.

This clonotype was seen more than once but under ten times. The CDR3 nucleotides are TGTGCCAGCAGCCAAGGCCCCGGGCAGTTCTTC. This gives the protein CASSQGPGQFF. The chain carries TRBV3-1 and TRBJ2-5; D unresolved. The J call is doubtful: the DNA matches TRBJ2-1 better. Germline V lookup: CDR1 LGHDT, CDR2 YNNKEL (reference sequence). The CDR3 runs 11 residues.

This clonotype occurred a few times. This chain links TRBV11-2 with TRBJ2-7, with 9 bases matching TRBD2. Trimming at V came to 2 bases and at J to 0 bases, leaving 2 bases not matched to a gene. Germline-derived CDR1 and CDR2 are SGHAT and FQNNGV. The CDR3 is 15 residues long. The CDR3, as DNA: TGTGCCAGCAGCTTACGCGGGGGGGGCTCCTACGAGCAGTACTTC. Its protein is CASSLRGGGSYEQYF.

The V gene is TRBV6-6, the J gene TRBJ2-5; 9 bases fit TRBD2. Trimming took 2 bases from V and 4 from J; bases not matched to a gene: 8. Germline V gene lookup returns CDR1 MNHNY and CDR2 SVGAGI (reference sequence). The CDR3 spans 16 residues. CDR3 amino acids: CASSYPVSGGIETQYF. As DNA, the CDR3 is TGTGCCAGCAGTTACCCGGTTAGCGGGGGTATAGAGACCCAGTACTTC.

This chain links TRBV2 with TRBJ2-4; D may be TRBD1 or TRBD2 (5 bases each). The CDR3 has 14 amino acids. V gave up 6 bases and J gave up 5 bases, with 14 bases separating them. The germline CDR1 and CDR2 sequences are SNHLY and FYNNEI. Here the CDR3 reads CASSLSGTENIQYF. The CDR3, as DNA: TGTGCCAGCAGCCTGTCCGGGACGGAAAACATTCAGTACTTC.

This clonotype was counted a few times. This chain links TRBV12-3 or TRBV12-4 with TRBJ2-7; 7 bases align to TRBD1. This CDR3 region has 14 residues. J lost 1 base, V lost 6 bases, and 6 bases had no gene match. The CDR3 DNA reads as TGTGCCAGCAGACGGACAGGCGGATCCTACGAGCAGTACTTC. It codes for CASRRTGGSYEQYF.

The V call is TRBV10-3, the J call TRBJ2-1; unclear D gene. The CDR3 sequence is 15 residues long. Germline V gene data show CDR1 as ENHRY and CDR2 as SYGVKD. The V end was cut by 3 bases, the J end by 7 bases, with 16 bases between. The CDR3 region is CAISDSVRTGNEQFF. CDR3 sequence (DNA): TGTGCCATCAGTGACTCGGTCCGGACCGGGAATGAGCAGTTCTTC.

V is TRBV2 and J is TRBJ1-5; a weak D match, TRBD1 (5 bases). V lost 6 bases, J lost 4 bases, and 16 bases lay in between. This CDR3 spans 15 amino acids. Germline V gives CDR1 SNHLY, CDR2 FYNNEI. The CDR3 region has the DNA TGTGCCAGCAGGGCCGGGGGTATGTGGAATCAGCCCCAGCATTTT. Its translation: CASRAGGMWNQPQHF. The whole variable domain, remainder taken from reference TRBV2 and TRBJ1-5, is EPEVTQTPSHQVTQMGQEVILRCVPISNHLYFYWYRQILGQKVEFLVSFYNNEISEKSEIFDDQFSVERPDGSNFTLKIRSTKLEDSAMYFCASRAGGMWNQPQHFGDGTRLSIL.

This chain uses TRBV28 with TRBJ2-2; possibly TRBD1 for D (7 bases). Germline CDR1 reads MDHEN; CDR2 reads SYDVKM. The CDR3 has 18 amino acids. V lost 1 base, J lost 5 bases, and 20 bases lay in between. The chain's CDR3 is CASSLYPQGTYSTGELFF. In DNA, the CDR3 is TGTGCCAGCAGTTTATACCCACAGGGGACTTACTCAACCGGGGAGCTGTTTTTT.

The rearrangement joins TRBV5-1 to TRBJ2-5; D may be TRBD2 (5 bases). CDR1 SGHRS and CDR2 YFSETQ come from the germline V gene. Trimming left V 4 bases short and J 2 bases short, with 15 bases between. The CDR3 loop spans 15 amino acids. CDR3 nucleotides: TGCGCCAGCAGCCCCCTCGTCGGGGAACAAGAGACCCAGTACTTC. It translates to CASSPLVGEQETQYF. The variable domain in full, with the rest retrieved from reference TRBV5-1 and TRBJ2-5, is KAGVTQTPRYLIKTRGQQVTLSCSPISGHRSVSWYQQTPGQGLQFLFEYFSETQRNKGNFPGRFSGRQFSNSRSEMNVSTLELGDSALYLCASSPLVGEQETQYFGPGTRLLVL.

In this sample, this clonotype turned up a few times. V is TRBV12-3 or TRBV12-4 and J is TRBJ1-1, with D possibly being TRBD1 (5 bases). The V end was cut by 7 bases, the J end by 6 bases, with 15 bases between. This CDR3 has 13 amino acids. The CDR3 DNA sequence: TGTGCCAGCAAACAGACAGAGAGGGCTGAAGCTTTCTTT. Translating it yields CASKQTERAEAFF.

V usage is TRBV6-1 and J usage is TRBJ1-4, with 7 bases lining up with TRBD1. CDR3 length: 15 amino acids. Germline values: CDR1 MNHNS, CDR2 SASEGT. Trimming removed 10 bases from V and 0 bases from J; junction bases left unmatched: 8. The CDR3 region has the DNA TGTGCCATCTCCGGGACAGAGTCAACTAATGAAAAACTGTTTTTT. It encodes CAISGTESTNEKLFF.

The V gene is TRBV10-3, the J gene TRBJ1-2; 8 positions agree with TRBD1. CDR3 length: 14 residues. The junction had 8 bases not matched to a gene; V was cut back by 6 bases and J by 5 bases. CDR1 ENHRY and CDR2 SYGVKD come from the germline V gene. The CDR3 is CAISPGQEKYGYTF. Here the CDR3 DNA reads TGTGCCATCAGCCCGGGACAGGAAAAATATGGCTACACCTTC.

The rearrangement links TRBV6-5 to TRBJ1-2; TRBD1 matches 9 bases. The CDR3 length is 15 residues. V was clipped by 6 bases and J by 4 bases; unmatched bases: 9. Germline-derived CDR1 and CDR2 are MNHEY and SVGAGI. The CDR3 region is CASSLNRGRTYGYTF. CDR3 sequence (DNA): TGTGCCAGCAGCTTAAACAGGGGGCGTACCTATGGCTACACCTTC.

This clonotype was observed a handful of times. The J gene is TRBJ2-5, the V gene TRBV29-1; D gene ambiguous. CDR1 SQVTM and CDR2 ANQGSEA come from the germline V gene. V lost 5 bases, J lost 2 bases, and 12 bases lay in between. This CDR3 is built from 13 residues. This CDR3 is CSVCLGPQETQYF. The CDR3 coding sequence is TGCAGCGTTTGTCTGGGCCCTCAAGAGACCCAGTACTTC.

The chain is built from TRBV6-1 and TRBJ2-4; 7 nucleotides align to TRBD2. The CDR3 is 15 residues long. Germline CDR1 MNHNS, CDR2 SASEGT. The J segment lost 1 base and the V segment lost 3 bases, leaving 3 bases of the junction unmatched. The CDR3 coding sequence is TGTGCCAGCAGTGAGGGGAGGGCGGCCAAAAACATTCAGTACTTC. Translating it yields CASSEGRAAKNIQYF.

The chain has TRBV11-2 and TRBJ1-2; possible D gene TRBD1, 5 bases. The CDR3 length is 14 residues. V was cut by 2 bases and J by 7 bases, with 14 bases left in between. Germline CDR1 is SGHAT and CDR2 is FQNNGV. This CDR3 is CASSLRQGISGYTF. In nucleotides, the CDR3 is TGTGCCAGCAGCTTAAGGCAGGGAATTTCTGGCTACACCTTC.

The rearrangement joins TRBV7-2 to TRBJ2-7; D uncertain. Germline CDR1 is SGHTA and CDR2 is FQGNSA. Trimming cost V 5 bases and J 3 bases, with 17 bases left between them. The CDR3 extends over 15 amino acids. The CDR3 nucleotides read TGTGCCAGCAGCCCGGGCCAACTGAAAGACTACGAGCAGTACTTC. Translated: CASSPGQLKDYEQYF. Looking up the rest from reference TRBV7-2 and TRBJ2-7 gives the full variable domain: GAGVSQSPSNKVTEKGKDVELRCDPISGHTALYWYRQSLGQGLEFLIYFQGNSAPDKSGLPSDRFSAERTGGSVSTLTIQRTQQEDSAVYLCASSPGQLKDYEQYFGPGTRLTVT.